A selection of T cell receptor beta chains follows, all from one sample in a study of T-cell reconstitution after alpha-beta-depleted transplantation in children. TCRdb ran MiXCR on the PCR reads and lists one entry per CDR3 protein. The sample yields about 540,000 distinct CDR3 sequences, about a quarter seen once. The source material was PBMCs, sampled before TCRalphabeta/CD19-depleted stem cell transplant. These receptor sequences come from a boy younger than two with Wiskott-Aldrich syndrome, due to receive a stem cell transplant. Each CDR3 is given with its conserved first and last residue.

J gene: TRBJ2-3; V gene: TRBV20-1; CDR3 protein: CSASGTSGSTDTQYF
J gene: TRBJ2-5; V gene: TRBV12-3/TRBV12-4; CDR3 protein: CASSAMTAQYF
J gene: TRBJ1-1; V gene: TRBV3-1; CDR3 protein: CASSQVGGRAFF
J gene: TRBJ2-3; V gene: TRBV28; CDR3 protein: CASRRRVGRAITDTQYF
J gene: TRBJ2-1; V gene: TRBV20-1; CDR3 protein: CSASIRTSGRIWNEQFF
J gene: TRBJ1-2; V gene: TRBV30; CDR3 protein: CAWSVVGQPWGGYTF
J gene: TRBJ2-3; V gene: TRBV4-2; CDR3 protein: CASSQTFGAAQDTQYF
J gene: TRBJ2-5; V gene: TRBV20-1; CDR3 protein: CSASMVGRETQYF
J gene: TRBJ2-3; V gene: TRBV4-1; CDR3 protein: CASSQTGFKTDTQYF
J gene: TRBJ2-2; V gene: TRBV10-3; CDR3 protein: CAISEQILAGGTGELFF
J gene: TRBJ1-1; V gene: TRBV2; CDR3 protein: CASRRQPFEAFF
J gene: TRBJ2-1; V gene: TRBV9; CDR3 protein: CASSVEPTFSYNEQFF
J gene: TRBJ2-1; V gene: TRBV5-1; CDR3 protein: CASAGGSGSYNEQFF
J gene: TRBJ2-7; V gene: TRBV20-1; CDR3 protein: CSASGVYEQYF
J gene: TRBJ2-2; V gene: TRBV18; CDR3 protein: CASSHDRANTGELFF
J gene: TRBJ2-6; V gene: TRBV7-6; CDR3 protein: CASSAVQGLSPICSGANVLTF
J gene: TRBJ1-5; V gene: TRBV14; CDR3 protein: CASSQAVGAHQPQHF
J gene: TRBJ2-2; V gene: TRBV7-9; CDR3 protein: CASSLGGVLTGELFF
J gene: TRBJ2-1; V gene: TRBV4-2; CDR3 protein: CASSRRGASYNEQFF
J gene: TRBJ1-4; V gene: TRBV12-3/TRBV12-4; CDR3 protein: CASSPTGGEKLFF
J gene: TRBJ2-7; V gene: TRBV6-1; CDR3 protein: CASSDQKYEQYF
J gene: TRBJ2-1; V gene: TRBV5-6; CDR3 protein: CASSLVPAGVGNEQFF
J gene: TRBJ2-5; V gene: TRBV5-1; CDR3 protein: CASSLGLAGHETQYF
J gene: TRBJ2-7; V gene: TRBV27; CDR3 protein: CASGQGAWEQYF
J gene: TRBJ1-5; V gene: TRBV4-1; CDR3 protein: CASSQTPGQGYQPQHF
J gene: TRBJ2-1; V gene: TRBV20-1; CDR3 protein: CSARTSGGLNEQFF
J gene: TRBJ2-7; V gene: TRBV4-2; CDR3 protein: CASSQGADLGQYF
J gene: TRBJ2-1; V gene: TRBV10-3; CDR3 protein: CAISQLAGKSNEQFF
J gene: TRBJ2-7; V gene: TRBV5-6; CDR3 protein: CASSVGTGASYEQYF
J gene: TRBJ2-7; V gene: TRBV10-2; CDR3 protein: CASSESVSGYEQYF
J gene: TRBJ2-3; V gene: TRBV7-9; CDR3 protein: CASSRMPTDTQYF
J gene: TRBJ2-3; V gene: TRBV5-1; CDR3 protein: CASSLGAGLYTDTQYF
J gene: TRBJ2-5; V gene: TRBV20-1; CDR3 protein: CSALSGLAGSTQETQYF
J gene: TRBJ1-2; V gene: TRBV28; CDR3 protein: CASSLPGHREGYYGYTF
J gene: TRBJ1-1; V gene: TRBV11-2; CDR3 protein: CASPAGGAFF
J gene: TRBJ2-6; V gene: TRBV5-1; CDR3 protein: CASSLNRAGANVLTF
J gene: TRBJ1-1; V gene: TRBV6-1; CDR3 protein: CASEMDRNTEAFF
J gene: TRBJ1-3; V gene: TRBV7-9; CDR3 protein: CASYRDSSGNTIYF
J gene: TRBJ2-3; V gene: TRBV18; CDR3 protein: CASSPPRLAESTDTQYF
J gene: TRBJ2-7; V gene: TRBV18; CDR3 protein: CASSGGPRLYEQYF
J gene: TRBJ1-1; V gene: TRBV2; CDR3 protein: CASSEVAPADTEAFF
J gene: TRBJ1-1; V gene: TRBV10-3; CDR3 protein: CAISEMGTEAFF
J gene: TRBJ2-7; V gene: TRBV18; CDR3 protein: CASSPKGGHEQYF
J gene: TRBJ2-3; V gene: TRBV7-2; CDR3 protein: CASSFTPGPSTDTQYF
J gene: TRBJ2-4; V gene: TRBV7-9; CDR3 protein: CASSLLTGNKNIQYF
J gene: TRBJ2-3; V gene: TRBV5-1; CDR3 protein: CASSFYRGLTDTQYF
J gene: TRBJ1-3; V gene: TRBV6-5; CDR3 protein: CASSYPTGARLPTGNTIYF
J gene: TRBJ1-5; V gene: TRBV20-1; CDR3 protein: CSARSGMHSNQPQHF
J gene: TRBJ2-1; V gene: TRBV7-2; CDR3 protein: CASSSRPRAYNEQFF
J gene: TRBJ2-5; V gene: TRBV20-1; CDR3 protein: CSAREGTGRHQETQYF
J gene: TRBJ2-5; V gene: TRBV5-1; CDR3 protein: CASTLAGQETQYF
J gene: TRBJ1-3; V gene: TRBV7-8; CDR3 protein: CASSLVNRNLISGNTIYF
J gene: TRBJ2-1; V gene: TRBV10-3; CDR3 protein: CAITTNQGMNEQFF
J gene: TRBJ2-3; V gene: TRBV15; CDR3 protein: CATSRQAGASTDTQYF
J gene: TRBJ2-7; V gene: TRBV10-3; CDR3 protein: CAVRRSGYEQYF
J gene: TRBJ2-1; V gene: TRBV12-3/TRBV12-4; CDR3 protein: CASSSRAEYNEQFF
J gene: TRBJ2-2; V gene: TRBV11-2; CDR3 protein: CASSLDRGRVIAGELFF
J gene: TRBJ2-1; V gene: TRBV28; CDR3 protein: CASSLSSGIGDEQFF
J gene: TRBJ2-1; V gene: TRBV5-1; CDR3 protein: CASSLEGTEYNEQFF